These 10 T cell receptor beta chains came from one sample sequenced in a study of identical twins. TCRdb re-derived calls from the 5' RACE reads in MiXCR, one entry per CDR3 protein. Among just over 450,000 distinct CDR3 sequences, 13% to 15% were seen once, and the ten largest hold 0.4% to 0.55%. These records were also assigned to another study, of yellow fever vaccine responses in identical twins.

The sample comprised CD4+ T cells sorted from blood. The receptors were gathered from a woman between 18 and 30 years old in good health.

V and J are TRBV6-2 or TRBV6-3 and TRBJ2-5; 8 nucleotides agree with TRBD2. The CDR3 length is 15 residues. Germline loops: CDR1 MNHEY, CDR2 SVGEGT. Unmatched junction bases numbered 8, after V lost 5 bases and J lost 3 bases. Written as DNA, the CDR3 is TGTGCCAGCAGTGCCGGGACTAGGAGCGAAGAGACCCAGTACTTC. Amino acids: CASSAGTRSEETQYF.

The V call is TRBV5-1, the J call TRBJ2-7; TRBD1 matches 9 bases. Germline-derived CDR1 and CDR2 are SGHRS and YFSETQ. The V and J ends lost 0 bases and 1 base, in that order; junction bases with no gene match: 8. CDR3 size: 17 residues. The CDR3 region is CASSLVSGTGTSYEQYF. The CDR3 DNA sequence: TGCGCCAGCAGCTTGGTCTCCGGGACAGGGACATCCTACGAGCAGTACTTC.

This sequence joins TRBV24-1 and TRBJ2-3, with 7 bases lining up with TRBD2. This CDR3 region has 18 residues. Germline-derived CDR1 and CDR2 are KGHDR and SFDVKD. V dropped 4 bases and J dropped 4; count of bases not matched to a gene: 16. CDR3 bases: TGTGCCACCAGTGACTCAACGGGGGGTTTTGGGTTCGCAGATACGCAGTATTTT. Encoded protein: CATSDSTGGFGFADTQYF.

The rearrangement links TRBV6-4 to TRBJ2-3, with 7 bases lining up with TRBD1. Germline lookup yields CDR1 MRHNA and CDR2 SNTAGT. V trimming: 2 bases; J trimming: 1 base; junction bases outside the gene matches: 9. This CDR3 comprises 17 residues. The DNA for the CDR3 is TGTGCCAGCAGTGACCCTTACACAGGGGACCGCACAGATACGCAGTATTTT. This translates into CASSDPYTGDRTDTQYF.

The chain carries TRBV5-1 and TRBJ2-5; 8 nucleotides align to TRBD1. In germline, CDR1 is SGHRS, CDR2 YFSETQ. This CDR3 is built from 15 residues. Losses at the gene ends were 3 bases for V and 2 bases for J; bases not matched to a gene: 6. The CDR3 here is CASSYPYRGQETQYF. CDR3 DNA sequence: TGCGCCAGCAGCTACCCCTACAGGGGGCAAGAGACCCAGTACTTC.

This clonotype was observed at least ten times. CDR3 amino acids: CASSFSTGELFF. The CDR3 coding sequence is TGTGCCAGCAGTTTTAGTACCGGGGAGCTGTTTTTT. This chain uses TRBV27 with TRBJ2-2; unclear D gene. V was clipped by 3 bases and J by 5 bases, with 4 bases between them. CDR3 length: 12 amino acids. Germline V lookup: CDR1 MNHEY, CDR2 SMNVEV (reference sequence).

This clonotype was seen more than once but under ten times. The chain uses TRBV28 and TRBJ1-2; D possibly corresponds to TRBD1 (6 bases). Germline CDR1 and CDR2: MDHEN and SYDVKM. The V end was cut by 5 bases, the J end by 1 base, with 14 bases between. This CDR3 spans 15 amino acids. This CDR3 is CASSTPDRFNYGYTF. CDR3 coding DNA: TGTGCCAGCAGTACACCGGACAGATTTAACTATGGCTACACCTTC.

This clonotype has only one observation. The chain employs TRBV28 and TRBJ2-7; perhaps D is TRBD1 or TRBD2 (5 bases each). The CDR3 is 16 amino acids. The germline V gene encodes CDR1 MDHEN and CDR2 SYDVKM. Trimming took 6 bases from V and 0 from J, leaving 18 bases between them. For the CDR3, the DNA is TGTGCCAGCAGCCTCCTGGGACCGCAAAACTCCTACGAGCAGTACTTC. Translating it yields CASSLLGPQNSYEQYF.

This chain links TRBV12-3 or TRBV12-4 with TRBJ1-5, with D possibly being TRBD1 (5 bases). CDR3 size: 13 residues. V lost 3 bases to trimming and J lost 10 bases, with 13 bases between them. The DNA of the CDR3 is TGTGCCAGCAGTTTTCGGCCCCGGGACCCCCAGCATTTT. Its translation is CASSFRPRDPQHF.

This clonotype was seen more than once but under ten times. The junction departs from germline at one end; a sequencing error may be responsible. This chain joins TRBV20-1 and TRBJ1-4; the D gene is possibly TRBD1 (6 bases). In germline, CDR1 is DFQATT, CDR2 SNEGSKA (reference sequence). The CDR3 loop spans 14 amino acids. CDR3 loop: CSARDPNITGHAIF. CDR3 DNA: TGCAGTGCTAGAGACCCAAATATAACGGGACATGCAATTTTT.